The 8 T cell receptor beta chains presented below share a single source sample, sequenced in a study of CD8 T cells in ankylosing spondylitis (TCRdb year 2017). Library preparation used 5' RACE. The data were produced on an Illumina HiSeq 2500. Clones were called with MiXCR by TCRdb after fastp trimmed the public reads at Q25, and only in-frame beta chains were retained. Rows merge per CDR3 protein into single entries with the most common DNA and genes. The sample data list about 96,000 distinct CDR3 sequences, and roughly 10% of these were observed just once. The ten largest clones represent under 6% of the sample. The sample taken for sequencing was blood, either unsorted or a sorted T cell fraction (not recorded which). The origin of the receptors is a male donor with ankylosing spondylitis or in good health (not recorded which).

Many counts were recorded for this clonotype. This rearrangement joins TRBV7-3 to TRBJ1-1, with 7 bases that match TRBD1. After removal of 5 bases from V and 6 bases from J, the junction contained 12 bases not matched to a gene. The CDR3 has 15 amino acids. Germline CDR1 and CDR2: SGHTA and FQGTGA. The CDR3 reads CASSQGQTPIAEAFF. CDR3 coding DNA: TGTGCCAGCAGCCAGGGACAGACGCCTATCGCTGAAGCTTTCTTT.

The V call is TRBV7-3, the J call TRBJ2-1; a weak D match, TRBD2 (6 bases). Looked up from germline, CDR1 is SGHTA and CDR2 is FQGTGA. Trimming removed 0 bases from V and 3 bases from J, with 15 bases in between. CDR3 size: 17 residues. This CDR3 is CASSLTGGSGNYNEQFF. The CDR3 nucleotides are TGTGCCAGCAGCTTAACCGGAGGGAGTGGGAACTACAATGAGCAGTTCTTC.

This clonotype was counted ten times or more. The chain recombines TRBV15 with TRBJ2-5; 7 nucleotides align to TRBD1. The CDR3 is 14 residues long. With 8 bases clipped from V and 0 bases from J, the junction kept 6 bases outside the gene matches. In germline, CDR1 is LNHNV, CDR2 YYDKDF (reference sequence). CDR3 in amino acids: CATRQGWDQETQYF. CDR3 coding DNA: TGTGCCACCCGACAGGGATGGGACCAAGAGACCCAGTACTTC.

This clonotype has a count of ten or more. The chain uses TRBV5-1 and TRBJ2-1; 8 bases are shared with TRBD2. The CDR3 consists of 14 residues. The germline gives CDR1 SGHRS, CDR2 YFSETQ. J gave up 5 bases and V 4 bases, and 5 bases lay outside the gene matches. The CDR3 sequence is CASSRTSMNNEQFF. The CDR3 DNA reads as TGCGCCAGCAGCCGGACTAGCATGAACAATGAGCAGTTCTTC.

This clonotype was observed many times. The chain employs TRBV2 and TRBJ1-6, with TRBD1 as a possible D gene (5 bases). The CDR3 extends over 12 amino acids. Trimming took off 6 bases at V and 10 bases at J, with 10 bases between the two ends. Germline V gives CDR1 SNHLY, CDR2 FYNNEI. The CDR3 region has the DNA TGTGCCAGCAGATTAGGGGAATCACCCCTCCACTTT. This gives the protein CASRLGESPLHF.

This clonotype was detected only once. The junction differs from germline at one of its ends, possibly a read error. The gene calls are TRBV9 and TRBJ2-2, with D unclear. Germline V lookup: CDR1 SGDLS, CDR2 YYNGEE. The length of the CDR3 is 12 residues. The CDR3 sequence: CTSSPPAGELFF. The CDR3 nucleotides are TGTACCAGCAGCCCTCCTGCCGGGGAGCTGTTTTTT. The full variable domain, rest sourced from reference TRBV9 and TRBJ2-2, is DSGVTQTPKHLITATGQRVTLRCSPRSGDLSVYWYQQSLDQGLQFLIQYYNGEERAKGNILERFSAQQFPDLHSELNLSSLELGDSALYFCTSSPPAGELFFGEGSRLTVL.

This clonotype was detected ten times or more. The chain combines TRBV28 with TRBJ1-1; D is unclear. The CDR3 is made up of 14 amino acids. Per the germline V gene, CDR1 is MDHEN and CDR2 is SYDVKM. Trimming removed 3 bases at V and 1 base at J, with 9 bases between. The CDR3 here is CASSFSRRNTEAFF. CDR3 nucleotides: TGTGCCAGCAGTTTTTCAAGGAGGAACACTGAAGCTTTCTTT.

This clonotype was observed at least ten times. The rearrangement links TRBV2 to TRBJ2-1; D is possibly TRBD1 (6 bases). V was trimmed by 1 base and J by 6 bases, leaving 16 bases between them. The CDR3 covers 16 residues. From germline, CDR1 is SNHLY and CDR2 FYNNEI. CDR3 protein: CASSEGGRGLSNEQFF. CDR3 nucleotides: TGTGCCAGCAGTGAAGGGGGCAGGGGTTTAAGCAATGAGCAGTTCTTC.